These 2 T cell receptor beta chains came from one sample sequenced in a study of blood T cell repertoires in COVID-19. The method was immunoSEQ multiplex PCR; TCRdb's version includes in-frame clones alone and lacks a portion of them. The profile shows 180,000 or so clones, around 83% of them singletons. The sample consisted of peripheral blood. Receptors originate from a woman between 25 and 40 years old with active or convalescent COVID-19.

The chain carries TRBV11-3 and TRBJ2-5, with 7 bases aligning to TRBD1. Germline values: CDR1 SGHNT, CDR2 YENEEA. J lost 1 base, V lost 6 bases, and 8 bases had no gene match. The length of the CDR3 is 15 residues. The chain's CDR3 is CASSPRQGRQETQYF. The CDR3 bases are TGTGCCAGCAGTCCCCGACAGGGACGCCAAGAGACCCAGTACTTC.

The V call is TRBV5-1, the J call TRBJ2-1; tentative D call: TRBD1 (6 bases). Germline assignment: CDR1 SGHRS and CDR2 YFSETQ. Trimming stripped 0 bases from V and 15 bases from J, with 10 bases between. The CDR3 is 11 amino acids. CDR3 nucleotides: TGCGCCAGCAGCTTGGAGGGGGTTCCGTTCTTC. This gives the protein CASSLEGVPFF.